A single sample gave rise to the 27 T cell receptor beta chains below, sequenced in a study of blood T cell repertoires in COVID-19. Sequencing used immunoSEQ multiplex PCR; TCRdb keeps in-frame clones, though not all of them. The table has 150,000 or so clones, 84% seen once. The sample consisted of peripheral blood. The receptors derive from a human donor in a cohort sampled during active COVID-19.

The rearrangement uses TRBV19 and TRBJ2-5; the D is unclear. Germline CDR1 is LNHDA and CDR2 is SQIVND (reference sequence). The CDR3 covers 15 residues. Trimming pared 1 base from V and 2 bases from J, leaving 11 bases between. Here the CDR3 reads CASSIGPLLQETQYF. In nucleotides, the CDR3 is TGTGCCAGTAGTATAGGGCCGCTCTTACAAGAGACCCAGTACTTC.

V gene TRBV14 combines with J gene TRBJ2-4; D is ambiguous. The CDR3 sequence is 13 residues long. Per germline, CDR1 SGHDN and CDR2 FVKESK. Trimming shortened V by 1 base and J by 6 bases, and 7 bases separated the two germline ends. This CDR3 reads CASSQGLRNIQYF. CDR3 coding DNA: TGTGCCAGCAGCCAAGGCCTGCGAAACATTCAGTACTTC.

This clone was found a few times. This chain connects TRBV7-2 to TRBJ2-1, with D possibly being TRBD2 (6 bases). Germline lookup yields CDR1 SGHTA and CDR2 FQGNSA. This CDR3 has 12 amino acids. The ends were cut back, 5 bases at V and 9 bases at J, with 11 bases in the middle. CDR3 protein: CASSAPRGEQFF. The DNA of the CDR3 is TGTGCCAGCAGCGCACCGCGGGGTGAGCAGTTCTTC.

The chain links TRBV11-3 to TRBJ1-1, with D hard to call. The CDR3 is made up of 13 amino acids. V was shortened by 8 bases and J by 1 base, with 11 bases between the two germline ends. Per germline, CDR1 SGHNT and CDR2 YENEEA. The CDR3 DNA is TGTGCCAGCGGCCTGGAGGAGAACACTGAAGCTTTCTTT. Its translation is CASGLEENTEAFF.

The rearrangement uses TRBV9 and TRBJ1-2, with 10 positions matching TRBD1. The trim removed 0 bases at V and 8 bases at J, leaving 10 bases unmatched. The CDR3 loop spans 16 amino acids. CDR1 SGDLS and CDR2 YYNGEE come from the germline V gene. The CDR3 DNA reads TGTGCCAGCAGCGTAGGAGGCGGGGACAGGGGTGGAGGCTACACCTTC. Its translation: CASSVGGGDRGGGYTF.

On this clone itself: One junction end does not reproduce the germline sequence, and a read error may be involved. This sample also contains other DNA sequences that code for the same CDR3. The chain is built from TRBV7-2 and TRBJ2-7, with unresolved D. This CDR3 is built from 13 residues. CDR1 and CDR2 (germline): SGHTA, FQGNSA. CDR3 in DNA: TGTGCCAGTAGCTTAAGACATCTCTACGAGCAGTACTTC. It translates to CASSLRHLYEQYF.

This chain uses TRBV3-1 (or the pseudogene TRBV3-2) with TRBJ1-1; possibly TRBD1 for D (5 bases). Trimming cost V 3 bases and J 6 bases, with 11 bases left between them. CDR1 and CDR2 from the germline V gene are LGHDT and YNNKEL (reference sequence). The CDR3 loop spans 13 amino acids. The CDR3 protein is CASSQGPSAEAFF. DNA of the CDR3: TGTGCCAGCAGCCAGGGGCCCAGCGCTGAAGCTTTCTTT.

The chain uses TRBV6-2 or TRBV6-3 and TRBJ2-7, with 8 positions matching TRBD1. The CDR3 loop spans 14 amino acids. The V segment lost 4 bases and the J segment 0 bases; nucleotides outside the gene matches: 2. CDR1 MNHEY and CDR2 SVGEGT come from the germline V gene. The CDR3 loop reads CASSSTGVSYEQYF. The CDR3 nucleotides read TGTGCCAGCAGTTCGACAGGGGTCTCCTACGAGCAGTACTTC.

The chain uses TRBV27 and TRBJ2-2; D is ambiguous. Looked up from germline, CDR1 is MNHEY and CDR2 is SMNVEV (reference sequence). The V end was cut by 4 bases, the J end by 5 bases, with 5 bases between. The CDR3 spans 12 residues. The CDR3 sequence is CASSSYTGELFF. CDR3 in DNA: TGTGCCAGCAGTTCCTATACCGGGGAGCTGTTTTTT.

V and J are TRBV11-1 and TRBJ2-3, with 11 bases identical to TRBD2. Germline values: CDR1 SGHAT, CDR2 FQDESV (reference sequence). V lost 5 bases and J lost 2; bases outside the gene matches: 3. The CDR3 totals 15 residues. CDR3 in DNA: TGTGCCAGCAGCCCTAGCGGGGGGCCCACAGATACGCAGTATTTT. This codes for CASSPSGGPTDTQYF.

The gene calls are TRBV24-1 and TRBJ2-1, with D perhaps TRBD1 (5 bases). There are 13 residues in the CDR3. The germline V gene encodes CDR1 KGHDR and CDR2 SFDVKD. The V end lost 3 bases, the J end lost 8 bases, and 10 bases lay between the germline ends. CDR3 bases: TGTGCCACCAGTGATAACCCAGGGTATGAGCAGTTCTTC. This translates into CATSDNPGYEQFF.

The V and J genes are TRBV7-3 and TRBJ2-1; 7 positions match TRBD2. This CDR3 has 17 residues. Germline V gene data show CDR1 as SGHTA and CDR2 as FQGTGA. Unmatched junction bases numbered 8, after V lost 1 base and J lost 2 bases. Written as DNA, the CDR3 is TGTGCCAGCAGCTTAATTCGGCTAGCGGATACCTACAATGAGCAGTTCTTC. Translated: CASSLIRLADTYNEQFF.

The chain carries TRBV6-2 or TRBV6-3 and TRBJ1-2, with D maybe TRBD1 (5 bases). The germline V gene encodes CDR1 MNHEY and CDR2 SVGEGT. This CDR3 comprises 14 residues. The V and J ends lost 2 bases and 4 bases respectively, with 11 bases between them. In DNA, the CDR3 is TGTGCCAGCAGTTACATCCAGGGTGGCTATGGCTACACCTTC. It yields the protein CASSYIQGGYGYTF.

The V and J genes are TRBV28 and TRBJ1-5, with D tentatively TRBD1 (6 bases). CDR1 and CDR2 (germline): MDHEN, SYDVKM. CDR3 length: 14 residues. The V end was cut by 7 bases, the J end by 4 bases, with 14 bases between. In DNA form, the CDR3 reads TGTGCCAGCATTCCTGGGGGCCCGAATCAGCCCCAGCATTTT. Residues: CASIPGGPNQPQHF.

The rearrangement joins TRBV14 to TRBJ2-7; D may be TRBD1 (5 bases). The CDR3 totals 13 residues. CDR1 SGHDN and CDR2 FVKESK come from the germline V gene. V lost 6 bases to trimming and J lost 2 bases, with 11 bases between them. The CDR3 DNA sequence: TGTGCCAGCAGGCAGGGCGGAACCTACGAGCAGTACTTC. Translation: CASRQGGTYEQYF.

V usage is TRBV9 and J usage is TRBJ2-1, with no clear D. CDR1 and CDR2 from the germline V gene are SGDLS and YYNGEE. This CDR3 has 13 residues. V was shortened by 3 bases and J by 9 bases, with 13 bases between the two germline ends. The CDR3 loop is CASSATLGGEQFF. The CDR3 coding sequence is TGTGCCAGCAGCGCCACCCTAGGTGGTGAGCAGTTCTTC.

V and J are TRBV9 and TRBJ2-6; tentative D call: TRBD2 (6 bases). V was trimmed by 4 bases and J by 1 base, leaving 18 bases between them. In germline, CDR1 is SGDLS, CDR2 YYNGEE. The CDR3 is made up of 18 amino acids. CDR3 amino acids: CASSSSSGRPSGANVLTF. In nucleotides, the CDR3 is TGTGCCAGCAGCTCGAGTTCCGGGAGACCGTCTGGGGCCAACGTCCTGACTTTC.

For the CDR3, the DNA is TGTGCCAGCAGCTCCGGACAGGGATGGACTGAAGCTTTCTTT. This codes for CASSSGQGWTEAFF. The V gene is TRBV7-2, the J gene TRBJ1-1, with 8 bases that match TRBD1. Germline V CDR1 and CDR2: SGHTA, FQGNSA. CDR3 size: 14 residues. Trimming at V came to 4 bases and at J to 5 bases, leaving 6 bases not matched to a gene.

The chain uses TRBV29-1 and TRBJ1-5; no clear D. Germline V gives CDR1 SQVTM, CDR2 ANQGSEA. This CDR3 comprises 13 residues. V was cut by 4 bases and J by 5 bases, with 12 bases left in between. The DNA for the CDR3 is TGCAGCGTTGGGTCGGGATTAGATCAGCCCCAGCATTTT. The encoded protein is CSVGSGLDQPQHF.

The genes are TRBV10-3 and TRBJ1-3, with D unclear. The CDR3 has 13 residues. The V gene lost 7 bases and the J gene lost 0 bases, with 7 bases spanning the gap. CDR1 and CDR2 from the germline V gene are ENHRY and SYGVKD. The CDR3 bases are TGTGCCATCACTCCTTACTCTGGAAACACCATATATTTT. Residues: CAITPYSGNTIYF.

V is TRBV5-1 and J is TRBJ2-3, with 7 bases fitting TRBD1. The CDR3 has 14 amino acids. Trimming at V came to 5 bases and at J to 2 bases, leaving 5 bases not matched to a gene. Germline V CDR1 and CDR2: SGHRS, YFSETQ. CDR3 residues: CASSIGQDTDTQYF. The CDR3 DNA reads as TGCGCCAGCAGTATCGGACAGGACACAGATACGCAGTATTTT.

The V and J genes are TRBV15 and TRBJ2-3, with 7 bases aligning to TRBD2. Unmatched junction bases numbered 6, after V lost 0 bases and J lost 6 bases. This CDR3 is 15 amino acids long. Germline-derived CDR1 and CDR2 are LNHNV and YYDKDF (reference sequence). As DNA, the CDR3 is TGTGCCACCAGCAGAGATGGTCAGGGAGGGGATACGCAGTATTTT. This codes for CATSRDGQGGDTQYF.

CDR3 sequence (DNA): TGTGCCAGCAGCAAAGCCCCCTTAGCCCGGACAGAGCACGAGCAGTACGTC. Encoded protein: CASSKAPLARTEHEQYV. V is TRBV21-1 and J is TRBJ2-7; no check of the table's D call, TRBD1, against the DNA was made. TRBV21-1 is classified as a pseudogene. The CDR3 covers 17 residues.

This sequence joins TRBV19 and TRBJ1-5; 7 bases line up with TRBD1. CDR3 length: 13 residues. The V gene's germline CDR1 is LNHDA and CDR2 SQIVND (reference sequence). Trimming removed 3 bases from V and 6 bases from J; junction bases left unmatched: 2. The CDR3 protein is CASSIDRAQPQHF. For the CDR3, the DNA is TGTGCCAGTAGTATTGACAGGGCTCAGCCCCAGCATTTT.

The DNA for the CDR3 is TGCGCCAGCAGCCAAGAACTGGCGACTCCTTGGACTGAAGCTTTCTTT. It yields the protein CASSQELATPWTEAFF. The genes are TRBV4-3 and TRBJ1-1; D is ambiguous. Trimming took off 0 bases at V and 5 bases at J, with 16 bases between the two ends. The germline CDR1 and CDR2 sequences are LGHNA and YSLEER. This CDR3 contains 16 residues.

This chain joins TRBV19 and TRBJ1-5; D unclear. Trimming cost V 7 bases and J 0 bases, with 7 bases left between them. This CDR3 is 13 amino acids long. Germline values: CDR1 LNHDA, CDR2 SQIVND (reference sequence). The CDR3 protein is CASNDFSNQPQHF. The CDR3 DNA sequence: TGTGCCAGTAACGACTTTAGCAATCAGCCCCAGCATTTT.

The chain is built from TRBV21-1 and TRBJ1-2; no DNA check was done on the table's D call, TRBD1. TRBV21-1 is an annotated pseudogene. The CDR3 sequence is 14 residues long. CDR3 sequence: CASSASTGNYGYTF. The CDR3 nucleotides read TGTGCCAGCAGCGCTTCGACAGGGAACTATGGCTACACCTTC.